The 29 T cell receptor beta chains listed next were all sequenced from one sample in a study of blood T cell repertoires in COVID-19. The table came from immunoSEQ multiplex PCR; TCRdb's copy has only in-frame clones and leaves some out. The table records roughly 160,000 clones, 80% of them present only once. Material: PBMCs or T cells enriched from blood (not recorded which). These receptors were taken from a woman in her fifties or sixties who had recovered from COVID-19.

V gene TRBV18 combines with J gene TRBJ1-5; TRBD1 matches 9 bases. Unmatched junction bases numbered 9, after V lost 6 bases and J lost 0 bases. The CDR3 consists of 17 residues. In germline, CDR1 is KGHSH, CDR2 LQKENI. CDR3 sequence reads: CASSLRRTGDSNQPQHF. CDR3 nucleotides: TGTGCCAGCTCGCTCCGCCGGACAGGGGATAGCAATCAGCCCCAGCATTTT.

The rearrangement links TRBV21-1 to TRBJ1-1; the table's D call of TRBD1 was not tested on the DNA. TRBV21-1 has pseudogene status. This CDR3 is built from 14 residues. In nucleotides, the CDR3 is TGTGCCAGCAGCCCTCAGGGGCGAGGCACTGAAGCTTTCTTT. It encodes CASSPQGRGTEAFF.

The chain combines TRBV10-1 with TRBJ2-1, with 9 bases that match TRBD2. The CDR3 totals 15 residues. Germline V gives CDR1 WNHNN, CDR2 SYGVQD (reference sequence). Trimming at V came to 0 bases and at J to 4 bases, leaving 1 base not matched to a gene. The CDR3 sequence is CASSESSGGYNEQFF. Here the CDR3 DNA reads TGCGCCAGCAGTGAGTCTAGCGGGGGTTACAATGAGCAGTTCTTC.

This chain connects TRBV3-1 (or the pseudogene TRBV3-2) to TRBJ1-5, with D perhaps matching TRBD1 (6 bases). V was trimmed by 4 bases and J by 5 bases, leaving 12 bases between them. This CDR3 region has 14 residues. Germline V gives CDR1 LGHDT, CDR2 YNNKEL (reference sequence). CDR3 DNA: TGTGCCAGCAGCCCTTACAGGGATCATCAGCCCCAGCATTTT. Translation: CASSPYRDHQPQHF.

The V gene is TRBV7-2, the J gene TRBJ1-5, with D unclear. Germline CDR1 reads SGHTA; CDR2 reads FQGNSA. V shed 4 bases and J shed 4 bases, with 14 bases lying between them. The CDR3 contains 15 residues. This CDR3 reads CASSSRRSPNQPQHF. The CDR3 region has the DNA TGTGCCAGCAGCTCCCGGAGGAGCCCAAATCAGCCCCAGCATTTT. The complete variable domain, with remaining parts taken from reference TRBV7-2 and TRBJ1-5, reads GAGVSQSPSNKVTEKGKDVELRCDPISGHTALYWYRQSLGQGLEFLIYFQGNSAPDKSGLPSDRFSAERTGGSVSTLTIQRTQQEDSAVYLCASSSRRSPNQPQHFGDGTRLSIL.

The V gene is TRBV7-2, the J gene TRBJ2-7; D is ambiguous. Germline-derived CDR1 and CDR2 are SGHTA and FQGNSA. V shed 1 base and J shed 2 bases, with 15 bases lying between them. The CDR3 has 16 amino acids. The DNA of the CDR3 is TGTGCCAGCAGCTTAGGTCCTCCAGGCTTACCCTACGAGCAGTACTTC. As protein: CASSLGPPGLPYEQYF. Together with reference TRBV7-2 and TRBJ2-7, the CDR3 gives the full variable domain: GAGVSQSPSNKVTEKGKDVELRCDPISGHTALYWYRQSLGQGLEFLIYFQGNSAPDKSGLPSDRFSAERTGGSVSTLTIQRTQQEDSAVYLCASSLGPPGLPYEQYFGPGTRLTVT.

CDR3 coding DNA: TGCGCCAGCACGGGGACAGGGGGCAAACGGTCCCATGGCTACACCTTC. This translates into CASTGTGGKRSHGYTF. This sequence joins TRBV5-1 and TRBJ1-2; 12 bases are a match to TRBD1. V trimming: 6 bases; J trimming: 6 bases; junction bases outside the gene matches: 12. The CDR3 is made up of 16 amino acids. CDR1 is SGHRS and CDR2 is YFSETQ in the germline V gene.

In this sample, this clone turned up once. The V call is TRBV7-2, the J call TRBJ2-2, with D possibly TRBD1 on 6 matching bases. The CDR3 consists of 14 residues. Trimming stripped 3 bases from V and 5 bases from J, with 10 bases between. Per the germline V gene, CDR1 is SGHTA and CDR2 is FQGNSA. The CDR3 DNA follows: TGTGCCAGCAGCTTTGGGGGCGGGACCGGGGAGCTGTTTTTT. Its protein is CASSFGGGTGELFF.

CDR3 loop: CAWSTGQAGNTEAFF. CDR3 sequence (DNA): TGTGCCTGGAGTACGGGACAAGCCGGGAACACTGAAGCTTTCTTT. The chain links TRBV30 to TRBJ1-1, with D maybe TRBD1 (6 bases). The germline V gene has CDR1 GTSNPN and CDR2 SVGIG (reference sequence). This CDR3 has 15 residues. V was clipped by 2 bases and J by 1 base, with 14 bases between them.

V is TRBV10-3 and J is TRBJ2-7; D is unclear. V was shortened by 10 bases and J by 1 base, with 14 bases between the two germline ends. Germline-derived CDR1 and CDR2 are ENHRY and SYGVKD. The CDR3 runs 13 residues. This chain's CDR3 is CATSNQASYEQYF. CDR3 DNA sequence: TGTGCCACCTCGAATCAGGCTTCCTACGAGCAGTACTTC.

The V gene is TRBV18, the J gene TRBJ1-1, with D possibly TRBD1 on 6 matching bases. V dropped 2 bases and J dropped 3 bases, with 10 bases sitting between them. CDR3 length equals 14 residues. The germline V gene has CDR1 KGHSH and CDR2 LQKENI. The CDR3 nucleotides read TGTGCCAGCTCACCAACAGGGAGGGACACTGAAGCTTTCTTT. It is translated as CASSPTGRDTEAFF.

The V call is TRBV6-6, the J call TRBJ2-3, with 7 bases matching TRBD2. The CDR3 extends over 16 amino acids. V lost 3 bases and J lost 7; bases outside the gene matches: 13. The germline gives CDR1 MNHNY, CDR2 SVGAGI (reference sequence). CDR3 DNA: TGTGCCAGCAGTTATTGGCTTGGTGGGGGGGAATATACGCAGTATTTT. This encodes CASSYWLGGGEYTQYF.

The chain combines TRBV7-2 with TRBJ2-1; 8 nucleotides agree with TRBD1. This CDR3 has 15 amino acids. Trimming took 5 bases from V and 4 from J; bases not matched to a gene: 7. Germline CDR1 and CDR2: SGHTA and FQGNSA. This CDR3 is CASSRYRDRYNEQFF. The CDR3 DNA follows: TGTGCCAGCAGCCGCTACCGGGACAGGTACAATGAGCAGTTCTTC.

The chain recombines TRBV5-1 with TRBJ1-1, with 7 bases identical to TRBD1. Trimming removed 4 bases from V and 2 bases from J; junction bases left unmatched: 14. This CDR3 is 17 amino acids long. Germline CDR1 is SGHRS and CDR2 is YFSETQ. CDR3 protein: CASSTGLTGRSNTEAFF. The CDR3 bases are TGCGCCAGCAGCACCGGCCTGACAGGGAGGTCAAACACTGAAGCTTTCTTT.

V and J are TRBV5-1 and TRBJ2-1; 8 bases are a match to TRBD2. The CDR3 loop spans 16 amino acids. V lost 1 base to trimming and J lost 6 bases; unmatched junction nucleotides: 9. Per germline, CDR1 SGHRS and CDR2 YFSETQ. The CDR3 sequence is CASSLTASGGANEQFF. The DNA of the CDR3 is TGCGCCAGCAGCTTGACAGCCAGCGGGGGAGCCAATGAGCAGTTCTTC. The variable domain in full, completed from reference TRBV5-1 and TRBJ2-1, reads KAGVTQTPRYLIKTRGQQVTLSCSPISGHRSVSWYQQTPGQGLQFLFEYFSETQRNKGNFPGRFSGRQFSNSRSEMNVSTLELGDSALYLCASSLTASGGANEQFFGPGTRLTVL.

A single count supports this clone. The chain links TRBV4-2 to TRBJ2-3, with D maybe TRBD1 (8 bases). The CDR3 is made up of 17 amino acids. Trimming pared 4 bases from V and 6 bases from J, leaving 23 bases between. Germline CDR1 LGHNA, CDR2 YNFKEQ. The CDR3 protein is CASSLLYRGGPADTQYF. For the CDR3, the DNA is TGTGCCAGCAGCCTCCTATACAGGGGGGGGCCAGCTGATACGCAGTATTTT.

The chain joins TRBV9 to TRBJ1-2, with TRBD1 matching over 7 bases. Germline V lookup: CDR1 SGDLS, CDR2 YYNGEE. This CDR3 contains 16 residues. J lost 6 bases, V lost 0 bases, and 11 bases had no gene match. The CDR3 loop is CASSVGGTASFDGYTF. Here the CDR3 DNA reads TGTGCCAGCAGCGTAGGTGGGACAGCGAGTTTTGATGGCTACACCTTC.

The genes are TRBV29-1 and TRBJ1-2; 8 bases agree with TRBD1. Germline V CDR1 and CDR2: SQVTM, ANQGSEA. J gave up 4 bases and V 3 bases, and 7 bases lay outside the gene matches. The CDR3 contains 14 residues. The CDR3 loop is CSVEAQGDGYGYTF. The CDR3 DNA is TGCAGCGTTGAGGCACAGGGGGACGGCTATGGCTACACCTTC.

This sequence joins TRBV15 and TRBJ2-1, with 15 bases matching TRBD2. Germline assignment: CDR1 LNHNV and CDR2 YYDKDF (reference sequence). V gave up 2 bases and J gave up 0 bases; unmatched junction bases: 11. There are 21 residues in the CDR3. CDR3 protein: CATSRRTGLAGGRGSYNEQFF. CDR3 DNA: TGTGCCACCAGCAGAAGAACGGGACTAGCGGGGGGTCGGGGCTCCTACAATGAGCAGTTCTTC.

The CDR3 is CASSPRQGRDTEAFF. In nucleotides, the CDR3 is TGCGCCAGCAGTCCGAGACAGGGGCGGGACACTGAAGCTTTCTTT. V is TRBV23-1 and J is TRBJ1-1, with 8 nucleotides matching TRBD1. TRBV23-1 has ORF status, its function being uncertain. CDR3 size: 15 residues. V gave up 4 bases and J gave up 3 bases; unmatched junction bases: 7.

The chain couples TRBV20-1 to TRBJ2-3, with a weak D call TRBD2 (5 bases). Germline V gene lookup returns CDR1 DFQATT and CDR2 SNEGSKA (reference sequence). V was cut by 7 bases and J by 4 bases, with 9 bases left in between. This CDR3 region has 11 residues. CDR3 sequence: CSVGVADTQYF. CDR3 coding DNA: TGCAGTGTGGGAGTCGCAGATACGCAGTATTTT.

There are many counts of this clone. This chain uses TRBV7-6 with TRBJ2-7; 7 bases match TRBD1. The V gene's germline CDR1 is SGHVS and CDR2 FNYEAQ. V gave up 5 bases and J gave up 1 base; unmatched junction bases: 5. This CDR3 is built from 14 residues. Written as DNA, the CDR3 is TGTGCCAGCAGCCCAGGGACAGAGTCCTACGAGCAGTACTTC. This encodes CASSPGTESYEQYF. The variable domain in full, completed from reference TRBV7-6 and TRBJ2-7, reads GAGVSQSPRYKVTKRGQDVALRCDPISGHVSLYWYRQALGQGPEFLTYFNYEAQQDKSGLPNDRFSAERPEGSISTLTIQRTEQRDSAMYRCASSPGTESYEQYFGPGTRLTVT.

The V call is TRBV12-3 or TRBV12-4, the J call TRBJ1-1, with a tentative D call TRBD1 (6 bases). The CDR3 is made up of 13 amino acids. V shed 6 bases and J shed 4 bases, with 12 bases lying between them. The CDR3 nucleotides are TGTGCCAGCAGCCATACAGGGCTCACTGAAGCTTTCTTT. Its translation: CASSHTGLTEAFF.

This clone was seen just once. This chain joins TRBV6-6 and TRBJ1-2; 7 bases are shared with TRBD1. The CDR3 loop spans 16 amino acids. The V and J ends lost 3 bases and 0 bases, in that order; junction bases with no gene match: 7. Germline CDR1 MNHNY, CDR2 SVGAGI (reference sequence). The CDR3 protein is CASSYSGQIANYGYTF. The CDR3 DNA reads TGTGCCAGCAGTTATTCGGGACAGATAGCTAACTATGGCTACACCTTC.

This clone was recorded a few times. The genes are TRBV5-1 and TRBJ2-1; 12 bases are shared with TRBD2. Trimming cost V 5 bases and J 8 bases; bases outside gene matches: 11. The CDR3 totals 16 residues. Germline loops: CDR1 SGHRS, CDR2 YFSETQ. The CDR3, as DNA: TGCGCCAGCAGTCAGTCTCTAGCGGGGGGGCCCGATGAGCAGTTCTTC. It yields the protein CASSQSLAGGPDEQFF.

The V and J genes are TRBV9 and TRBJ2-7; no clear D gene. V was clipped by 4 bases and J by 3 bases, with 8 bases between them. Germline CDR1 reads SGDLS; CDR2 reads YYNGEE. The CDR3 spans 12 residues. The CDR3 loop reads CASSPADYEQYF. The CDR3 DNA sequence: TGTGCCAGCAGCCCGGCGGACTACGAGCAGTACTTC.

This clone was seen once. The chain carries TRBV11-2 and TRBJ2-1; TRBD1 aligns across 8 bases. Trimming cost V 2 bases and J 4 bases; bases outside gene matches: 4. Germline V gene data show CDR1 as SGHAT and CDR2 as FQNNGV. The CDR3 runs 15 residues. The CDR3: CASSLLGDRYNEQFF. In DNA form, the CDR3 reads TGTGCCAGCAGCTTATTAGGGGACAGGTACAATGAGCAGTTCTTC.

The genes are TRBV18 and TRBJ2-5; 10 nucleotides agree with TRBD2. The V segment lost 1 base and the J segment 4 bases; nucleotides outside the gene matches: 3. Germline V lookup: CDR1 KGHSH, CDR2 LQKENI. The CDR3 totals 15 residues. The CDR3 region is CASSPQAGGPETQYF. As DNA, the CDR3 is TGTGCCAGCTCACCACAAGCGGGGGGGCCAGAGACCCAGTACTTC.

The chain links TRBV6-2 or TRBV6-3 to TRBJ2-1; 7 bases line up with TRBD1. Germline lookup yields CDR1 MNHEY and CDR2 SVGEGT. The CDR3 runs to 13 residues. Trimming at V came to 4 bases and at J to 6 bases, leaving 3 bases not matched to a gene. The CDR3 protein is CASSFDRVNEQFF. CDR3 bases: TGTGCCAGCAGTTTCGACAGGGTCAATGAGCAGTTCTTC.